The 25 T cell receptor beta chains below come from one sample, sequenced in a study of shared clonotypes between healthy human individuals. Data came from immunoSEQ multiplex PCR; TCRdb stores just in-frame clones and leaves some out. The sample comprises about a million clones, about 76% of which are singletons, and 1.2% to 1.5% rests with the top ten. The sample taken for sequencing was memory CD4+ T cells sorted from blood. Noted subset: CD45RA-negative fraction. The source of these receptors is a man between 18 and 29 years old in good health.

As for this clone: Other DNA sequences in the same sample also yield this CDR3. This chain uses TRBV6-5 with TRBJ1-5, with D unclear. This CDR3 contains 15 residues. V was trimmed by 2 bases and J by 0 bases, leaving 8 bases between them. The germline V gene encodes CDR1 MNHEY and CDR2 SVGAGI. The CDR3: CASSYDRYSNQPQHF. The CDR3 nucleotides read TGTGCCAGCAGTTACGATCGGTATAGCAATCAGCCCCAGCATTTT.

This chain connects TRBV4-2 to TRBJ1-3, with D possibly being TRBD1 (6 bases). Germline lookup yields CDR1 LGHNA and CDR2 YNFKEQ. The CDR3 has 16 amino acids. With 4 bases removed from V and 3 bases from J, the gap between germline ends came to 16 bases. CDR3: CASSRGGSLGGNTIYF. As DNA, the CDR3 is TGTGCCAGCAGCCGGGGGGGCTCCCTCGGTGGAAACACCATATATTTT.

The genes are TRBV4-3 and TRBJ2-3; D is uncertain. Germline assignment: CDR1 LGHNA and CDR2 YSLEER. The CDR3 is made up of 14 amino acids. The V gene lost 0 bases and the J gene lost 6 bases, with 10 bases spanning the gap. CDR3 bases: TGCGCCAGCAGCCAAGATAGGTGGTACGATACGCAGTATTTT. Translating gives CASSQDRWYDTQYF.

The chain employs TRBV5-1 and TRBJ2-2; TRBD1 is a possible D gene (6 bases). In germline, CDR1 is SGHRS, CDR2 YFSETQ. This CDR3 region has 16 residues. V was cut by 0 bases and J by 4 bases, with 13 bases left in between. CDR3 nucleotide sequence: TGCGCCAGCAGCTTGGCGGGGACAACCGCCACCGGGGAGCTGTTTTTT. Translation: CASSLAGTTATGELFF.

This chain uses TRBV18 with TRBJ2-3; 11 bases line up with TRBD1. This CDR3 contains 14 residues. Germline values: CDR1 KGHSH, CDR2 LQKENI. J was trimmed by 4 bases and V by 4 bases; bases with no gene match: 1. The CDR3: CASSLGQGADTQYF. CDR3 DNA: TGTGCCAGCTCACTGGGACAGGGGGCAGATACGCAGTATTTT. The full variable domain, with the rest looked up from reference TRBV18 and TRBJ2-3, is NAGVMQNPRHLVRRRGQEARLRCSPMKGHSHVYWYRQLPEEGLKFMVYLQKENIIDESGMPKERFSAEFPKEGPSILRIQQVVRGDSAAYFCASSLGQGADTQYFGPGTRLTVL.

V is TRBV29-1 and J is TRBJ1-2; 8 nucleotides agree with TRBD1. Germline V lookup: CDR1 SQVTM, CDR2 ANQGSEA. CDR3 length equals 14 residues. V gave up 3 bases and J gave up 4 bases; unmatched junction bases: 7. The CDR3: CSVETGQGAYGYTF. In DNA, the CDR3 is TGCAGCGTTGAGACAGGACAGGGTGCCTATGGCTACACCTTC. Variable domain in full (rest from reference TRBV29-1 and TRBJ1-2): SAVISQKPSRDICQRGTSLTIQCQVDSQVTMMFWYRQQPGQSLTLIATANQGSEATYESGFVIDKFPISRPNLTFSTLTVSNMSPEDSSIYLCSVETGQGAYGYTFGSGTRLTVV.

The V gene is TRBV6-6, the J gene TRBJ1-6; D call uncertain. CDR1 MNHNY and CDR2 SVGAGI come from the germline V gene (reference sequence). The CDR3 totals 12 residues. V lost 7 bases to trimming and J lost 9 bases, with 10 bases between them. In nucleotides, the CDR3 is TGTGCCAGCACCGATTTGATTTCACCCCTCCACTTT. Protein: CASTDLISPLHF.

This chain connects TRBV4-1 to TRBJ2-1; the D gene is possibly TRBD2 (6 bases). The CDR3 consists of 13 residues. Per germline, CDR1 MGHRA and CDR2 YSYEKL. Between the trimmed V and J ends, which lost 3 bases and 10 bases, there was a span of 13 bases. CDR3 in DNA: TGCGCCAGCAGCCAGGCGACTAGTTCAGAGCAGTTCTTC. Amino acids: CASSQATSSEQFF.

This chain connects TRBV11-2 to TRBJ2-7; D uncertain. The germline gives CDR1 SGHAT, CDR2 FQNNGV. V was cut by 6 bases and J by 6 bases, with 12 bases left in between. This CDR3 contains 12 residues. The CDR3 DNA is TGTGCCAGCAGGGAAGTTTCCCCCGAGCAGTACTTC. This gives the protein CASREVSPEQYF.

The V call is TRBV19, the J call TRBJ2-2, with 10 nucleotides matching TRBD1. This CDR3 comprises 15 residues. The J segment lost 6 bases and the V segment lost 5 bases, leaving 6 bases of the junction unmatched. Germline CDR1 is LNHDA and CDR2 is SQIVND (reference sequence). CDR3 DNA: TGTGCCAGTAGTGCCTGGACAGGGGGTTCCGGGGAGCTGTTTTTT. Residues: CASSAWTGGSGELFF.

The rearrangement joins TRBV5-1 to TRBJ1-3; 8 bases line up with TRBD1. Germline lookup yields CDR1 SGHRS and CDR2 YFSETQ. The CDR3 runs 16 residues. The V and J ends lost 4 bases and 4 bases, in that order; junction bases with no gene match: 10. CDR3 loop: CASSPGQGDGGNTIYF. As DNA, the CDR3 is TGCGCCAGCAGCCCAGGACAGGGAGATGGAGGAAACACCATATATTTT.

In its sample, this clone was seen many times. The chain joins TRBV28 to TRBJ2-7, with 9 bases identical to TRBD2. This CDR3 contains 15 residues. Trimming at V came to 4 bases and at J to 1 base, leaving 5 bases not matched to a gene. CDR1 and CDR2 (germline): MDHEN, SYDVKM. In DNA form, the CDR3 reads TGTGCCAGCAGTTCCCCGACTAGCGGATCCTACGAGCAGTACTTC. Its protein is CASSSPTSGSYEQYF. The variable domain in full, with the rest retrieved from reference TRBV28 and TRBJ2-7, is DVKVTQSSRYLVKRTGEKVFLECVQDMDHENMFWYRQDPGLGLRLIYFSYDVKMKEKGDIPEGYSVSREKKERFSLILESASTNQTSMYLCASSSPTSGSYEQYFGPGTRLTVT.

This clone has just one count. The chain is built from TRBV10-3 and TRBJ2-1, with 8 bases that match TRBD2. Germline V CDR1 and CDR2: ENHRY, SYGVKD. The V and J ends lost 9 bases and 7 bases, in that order; junction bases with no gene match: 8. The CDR3 extends over 13 amino acids. CDR3 amino acids: CAMRGGGLNEQFF. The CDR3 DNA is TGTGCCATGCGTGGCGGGGGGCTGAATGAGCAGTTCTTC.

The chain employs TRBV5-1 and TRBJ2-3; D perhaps matches TRBD2 (5 bases). With 4 bases removed from V and 4 bases from J, the gap between germline ends came to 16 bases. The CDR3 spans 15 residues. The V gene's germline CDR1 is SGHRS and CDR2 YFSETQ. The CDR3 nucleotides are TGCGCCAGCAGCGTCGGCGGGTTGGGGTCAGATACGCAGTATTTT. Encoded protein: CASSVGGLGSDTQYF.

The rearrangement links TRBV19 to TRBJ1-1; D might be TRBD1 (5 bases). The V gene lost 5 bases and the J gene lost 1 base, with 17 bases spanning the gap. Germline CDR1 LNHDA, CDR2 SQIVND (reference sequence). The CDR3 contains 16 residues. The CDR3 spells CASSVREGQGNTEAFF. CDR3 DNA sequence: TGTGCCAGTAGTGTAAGGGAAGGGCAGGGGAACACTGAAGCTTTCTTT.

The rearrangement joins TRBV28 to TRBJ1-1; D might be TRBD1 (5 bases). V lost 5 bases and J 8 bases, leaving 24 bases between the germline ends. The germline gives CDR1 MDHEN, CDR2 SYDVKM. CDR3 length: 16 amino acids. The CDR3 nucleotides read TGTGCCAGCAGTCCATTAAGGTTATCCTGGGGGGTAGAAGCTTTCTTT. This codes for CASSPLRLSWGVEAFF.

In the case of this clone: Other DNA variants within this sample encode the same CDR3. J is TRBJ2-3 and V is TRBV10-2; D not resolved. Germline CDR1 and CDR2: WSHSY and SAAADI. The CDR3 has 11 residues. Trimming took off 2 bases at V and 6 bases at J, with 3 bases between the two ends. CDR3 in amino acids: CASSELDTQYF. The CDR3 DNA sequence: TGCGCCAGCAGTGAGCTGGATACGCAGTATTTT.

The chain is built from TRBV7-2 and TRBJ2-3; D gene uncertain. The CDR3 runs 15 residues. Germline assignment: CDR1 SGHTA and CDR2 FQGNSA. Trimming pared 6 bases from V and 0 bases from J, leaving 13 bases between. The CDR3: CASRRMGSSTDTQYF. CDR3 bases: TGTGCCAGCAGGAGGATGGGATCTAGCACAGATACGCAGTATTTT. Full variable domain (remainder filled in from reference TRBV7-2 and TRBJ2-3): GAGVSQSPSNKVTEKGKDVELRCDPISGHTALYWYRQSLGQGLEFLIYFQGNSAPDKSGLPSDRFSAERTGGSVSTLTIQRTQQEDSAVYLCASRRMGSSTDTQYFGPGTRLTVL.

This chain connects TRBV5-6 to TRBJ1-2; no firm D call. Germline V gene sequence: CDR1 SGHDT, CDR2 YYEEEE. The length of the CDR3 is 14 residues. Trimming left V 0 bases short and J 3 bases short, with 9 bases between. CDR3 sequence (DNA): TGTGCCAGCAGCTTGGGTGACGCAGACTATGGCTACACCTTC. Translated: CASSLGDADYGYTF.

This chain connects TRBV7-6 to TRBJ2-2; D perhaps matches TRBD1 (5 bases). Germline CDR1 reads SGHVS; CDR2 reads FNYEAQ. Trimming took 11 bases from V and 3 from J, leaving 16 bases between them. CDR3 length equals 14 residues. CDR3 DNA sequence: TGTGCCGGAAGACAGTCTCCGGACACCGGGGAGCTGTTTTTT. It encodes CAGRQSPDTGELFF.

The count of this clone is one. This sequence joins TRBV10-1 and TRBJ2-3; tentatively, D is TRBD1 (6 bases). Trimming took off 7 bases at V and 0 bases at J, with 11 bases between the two ends. This CDR3 is 14 amino acids long. Germline V lookup: CDR1 WNHNN, CDR2 SYGVQD (reference sequence). The CDR3 region has the DNA TGCGCCAGCAAGGACAGTCGTAGCACAGATACGCAGTATTTT. It encodes CASKDSRSTDTQYF.

The chain uses TRBV27 and TRBJ2-7, with D unclear. Trimming shortened V by 6 bases and J by 6 bases, and 9 bases separated the two germline ends. The germline V gene has CDR1 MNHEY and CDR2 SMNVEV (reference sequence). This CDR3 has 11 residues. The CDR3 DNA sequence: TGTGCCAGCAGACTCCCAGTCGAGCAGTACTTC. The encoded protein is CASRLPVEQYF.

This chain uses TRBV5-4 with TRBJ2-7, with D possibly being TRBD2 (5 bases). CDR3 length equals 13 residues. Trimming removed 0 bases from V and 6 bases from J, with 10 bases in between. Germline V lookup: CDR1 SGHNT, CDR2 YYREEE (reference sequence). The CDR3 nucleotides are TGTGCCAGCAGCTTGGTGGCTAGCAGCGAGCAGTACTTC. It encodes CASSLVASSEQYF.

The chain carries TRBV5-1 and TRBJ2-2; 13 positions agree with TRBD2. CDR3 size: 16 residues. Trimming at V came to 6 bases and at J to 3 bases, leaving 5 bases not matched to a gene. CDR1 and CDR2 (germline): SGHRS, YFSETQ. The CDR3, as DNA: TGCGCCAGCACGGGACTAGCGGGATCAGACACCGGGGAGCTGTTTTTT. Residues: CASTGLAGSDTGELFF.

This clone has just one count. This rearrangement joins TRBV27 to TRBJ1-2; D is ambiguous. Trimming stripped 4 bases from V and 1 base from J, with 10 bases between. CDR1 and CDR2 from the germline V gene are MNHEY and SMNVEV (reference sequence). The CDR3 has 14 amino acids. This chain's CDR3 is CASSSTTFNYGYTF. CDR3 bases: TGTGCCAGCAGTTCGACTACTTTTAACTATGGCTACACCTTC.